This TCR beta chain was recorded in a study of blood T cell repertoires in COVID-19. Across the study: Acute and convalescent COVID-19 samples came from the United States, Italy and Spain. PBMCs, B-cell-depleted T cells, or T cells provided the cDNA or gDNA that made up the material.

There are a few counts of this clone. CDR1 is LNHDA and CDR2 is SQIVND in the germline V gene (reference sequence). Losses at the gene ends were 3 bases for V and 4 bases for J; bases not matched to a gene: 8. The CDR3 runs 15 residues. In the authors' workflow: The authors estimated nucleated cell counts from reference gene primer amplification. Method: immunoSEQ multiplex PCR; TCRdb's copy keeps in-frame clones and lacks some. That table is the source of V, J and clone size, and D and trimming were worked out from the DNA. The repertoire holds 85,000 to 90,000 clones, approximately 79% seen once, with roughly 15% in the top ten.

The TCR originated in a woman over 75 with active or convalescent COVID-19. The rearrangement uses TRBV19 and TRBJ1-1; 7 bases line up with TRBD1. The sequencing sample was made of peripheral blood. The CDR3 reads CASSIYGRGSTEAFF. DNA of the CDR3: TGTGCCAGTAGTATTTATGGCAGGGGGTCCACTGAAGCTTTCTTT.